This paragraph reports one T cell receptor (beta chain). The target antigen is unknown. Per the germline V gene, CDR1 is SEHNR and CDR2 is FQNEAQ (reference sequence). CDR3 length: 15 amino acids. V was pared by 7 bases and J by 8 bases, with 21 bases between. Each bulk PBMC sample had roughly 400 ng DNA loaded. Here immunoSEQ multiplex PCR was the method, and the copy in TCRdb shows in-frame clones only, minus some. Of roughly 15,000 clones listed, roughly 89% are singletons. Time point denoted: week 3, after first cycle of checkpoint inhibitor. Apart from a couple of fast progressors, RECIST 1.1 response was judged 12 weeks post-infusion. The data are from a study of blood T cell dynamics during melanoma immunotherapy. Looking at the study overall: First-line therapy was either pembrolizumab or nivolumab with ipilimumab for metastatic melanoma. Whole-study results and caveats: Unlike progressors, later disease-control patients had W3 repertoires gaining clonality or diversity.

The rearrangement links TRBV7-9 to TRBJ2-4; D uncertain. This receptor was obtained from a human donor with melanoma. Here the sequenced sample was blood, taken from a patient treated with checkpoint blockade. CDR3 loop: CASTRAAIGRDIQYF. CDR3 DNA sequence: TGTGCCAGCACCCGCGCGGCCATCGGCCGGGACATTCAGTACTTC.